Below are 11 T cell receptor beta chains sequenced from a single sample in a study of ipilimumab plus nivolumab after autologous stem cell transplantation (dated by TCRdb to the early 2020s). Library prep was done by the immunoSEQ multiplex PCR assay. The table comes from immuneACCESS by way of TCRdb, which keeps in-frame sequences with V and J called. Part of the clones is missing from these tables; in studies checked, under half for an unresolved V gene and the rest for unknown reasons. In all, the sample holds 43,000 or so clones, and 88% of those were seen once. Approximately 0.8% of the sample goes to the ten largest clones. Sequences were derived from PBMCs, sampled in a trial of ipilimumab plus nivolumab as post-transplant consolidation. These receptors were taken from a male donor with multiple myeloma.

The chain has TRBV5-8 and TRBJ2-3; TRBD1 is a possible D gene (6 bases). Germline CDR1 SGHTS, CDR2 YDEGEE. The length of the CDR3 is 13 residues. With 7 bases removed from V and 4 bases from J, the gap between germline ends came to 13 bases. The CDR3 bases are TGTGCCAGCGGGTTACAGGGAGCAGATACGCAGTATTTT. Translating it yields CASGLQGADTQYF.

The chain employs TRBV11-1 and TRBJ2-5, with D tentatively TRBD1 or TRBD2 (5 bases each). V lost 4 bases to trimming and J lost 3 bases, with 18 bases between them. The CDR3 has 16 amino acids. Germline loops: CDR1 SGHAT, CDR2 FQDESV (reference sequence). CDR3 sequence: CASSSGNRRGEETQYF. The CDR3 coding sequence is TGTGCCAGCAGCTCAGGAAACAGGCGAGGGGAAGAGACCCAGTACTTC.

This clone has only a few counts. The rearrangement uses TRBV27 and TRBJ1-5, with D unresolved. V lost 3 bases and J lost 5, with 8 bases in between. Germline CDR1 is MNHEY and CDR2 is SMNVEV (reference sequence). The CDR3 is 13 residues long. As DNA, the CDR3 is TGTGCCAGCAGTTTCTGGTTGGATCAGCCCCAGCATTTT. It yields the protein CASSFWLDQPQHF.

The chain's CDR3 is CAKGRGTQYF. CDR3 bases: TGTGCCAAAGGGCGGGGGACCCAGTACTTC. The rearrangement links TRBV19 to TRBJ2-5; D is perhaps TRBD2 (6 bases). The length of the CDR3 is 10 residues. Germline V gene lookup returns CDR1 LNHDA and CDR2 SQIVND (reference sequence). The germline V and J ends were trimmed by 10 bases and 7 bases, with 10 bases remaining between them.

The chain recombines TRBV2 with TRBJ2-1; D call uncertain. There are 14 residues in the CDR3. V lost 6 bases, J lost 7 bases, and 16 bases lay in between. Per germline, CDR1 SNHLY and CDR2 FYNNEI. This CDR3 reads CASSDDPLGNEQFF. DNA for the CDR3: TGTGCCAGCAGCGATGATCCTTTGGGGAATGAGCAGTTCTTC.

This chain connects TRBV5-8 to TRBJ1-5, with 7 positions matching TRBD1. The V gene end was trimmed by 7 bases and the J gene end by 0 bases; junction bases not matched to a gene: 10. The germline gives CDR1 SGHTS, CDR2 YDEGEE. There are 16 residues in the CDR3. DNA for the CDR3: TGTGCCAGCGGACAGGATATCCTTTATAGCAATCAGCCCCAGCATTTT. This encodes CASGQDILYSNQPQHF.

The chain combines TRBV5-1 with TRBJ1-2; the D gene is possibly TRBD1 (5 bases). Germline V gene sequence: CDR1 SGHRS, CDR2 YFSETQ. V was shortened by 7 bases and J by 2 bases, with 18 bases between the two germline ends. CDR3 length: 15 residues. The CDR3 DNA reads TGCGCCAGCGGCACCGGGGGGGAACCAAACTATGGCTACACCTTC. It yields the protein CASGTGGEPNYGYTF.

This chain uses TRBV19 with TRBJ1-4, with D unclear. The V and J ends lost 6 bases and 5 bases respectively, with 13 bases between them. Germline CDR1 is LNHDA and CDR2 is SQIVND (reference sequence). The CDR3 extends over 14 amino acids. Here the CDR3 reads CASRPGRKNEKLFF. DNA of the CDR3: TGTGCCAGTAGGCCTGGACGGAAAAATGAAAAACTGTTTTTT.

The CDR3 sequence: CAISENSGLNEKLFF. Here the CDR3 DNA reads TGTGCCATCAGTGAGAATTCCGGACTGAATGAAAAACTGTTTTTT. The rearrangement joins TRBV10-3 to TRBJ1-4; the D is unclear. Germline V gene lookup returns CDR1 ENHRY and CDR2 SYGVKD. Trimming took 2 bases from V and 5 from J, leaving 12 bases between them. The CDR3 totals 15 residues.

This chain links TRBV6-7 with TRBJ1-2; 9 positions match TRBD1. TRBV6-7 has ORF status, its function being uncertain. Germline trimming cut 6 bases from V and 6 bases from J; bases unmatched to any gene: 11. The CDR3 covers 15 residues. CDR3 coding DNA: TGTGCCAGCAGCCGCCCCCGACAGGGGGACCATGGCTACACCTTC. Its translation: CASSRPRQGDHGYTF.

This chain joins TRBV4-1 and TRBJ2-5, with 8 bases that match TRBD2. After removal of 0 bases from V and 5 bases from J, the junction contained 8 bases not matched to a gene. This CDR3 is built from 16 residues. The germline gives CDR1 MGHRA, CDR2 YSYEKL. CDR3 in amino acids: CASSQDGAGGTETQYF. The DNA for the CDR3 is TGCGCCAGCAGCCAAGATGGGGCGGGGGGCACGGAGACCCAGTACTTC.